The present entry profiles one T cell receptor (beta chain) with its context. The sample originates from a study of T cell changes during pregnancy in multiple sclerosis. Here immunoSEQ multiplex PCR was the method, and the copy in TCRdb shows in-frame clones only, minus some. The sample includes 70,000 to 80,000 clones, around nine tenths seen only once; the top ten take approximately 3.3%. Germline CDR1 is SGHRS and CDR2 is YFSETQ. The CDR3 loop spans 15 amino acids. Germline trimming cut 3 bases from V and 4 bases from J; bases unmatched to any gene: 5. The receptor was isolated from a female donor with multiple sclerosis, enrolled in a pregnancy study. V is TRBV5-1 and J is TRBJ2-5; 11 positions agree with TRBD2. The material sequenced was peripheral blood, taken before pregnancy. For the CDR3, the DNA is TGCGCCAGCAGCTCCACAACTAGCGGGAGAGAGACCCAGTACTTC. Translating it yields CASSSTTSGRETQYF.